A selection of T cell receptor beta chains follows, all from one sample in a study of blood T cell repertoires in COVID-19. Libraries were prepared by immunoSEQ multiplex PCR; TCRdb keeps only in-frame clonotypes and omits some of them. The sample consists of about 71,000 clones, just over 85% of them appearing once. The sequencing sample was made of peripheral blood. The receptor source for this set is a man aged 25-45 years with acute or convalescent COVID-19. The CDR3 runs from the conserved cysteine through the conserved F or W. A D gene is named only where the DNA matches it firmly. Expanded clones get a size class; other rows say once, few or many, or leave the size out.

cdr3_aa cdr3_nt j_call clone_size d_call v_call
CASSSYRVTNQPQHF TGTGCCAGCAGCTCGTACAGGGTGACCAATCAGCCCCAGCATTTT TRBJ1-5 - - TRBV28
CASSFGGANTEAFF TGCGCCAGCAGCTTCGGGGGAGCGAACACTGAAGCTTTCTTT TRBJ1-1 - - TRBV5-1
CAWSVGTLKAFF TGTGCCTGGAGTGTCGGGACACTTAAAGCTTTCTTT TRBJ1-1 few - TRBV30
CASGLVPAGENTEAFF TGTGCTAGTGGTTTGGTACCCGCAGGGGAGAACACTGAAGCTTTCTTT TRBJ1-1 - - TRBV12-5
CASSFSIQGGRGYTF TGTGCCAGCAGCTTTTCCATACAGGGGGGAAGGGGCTACACCTTC TRBJ1-2 - TRBD1 TRBV7-9
CASSQGTVLSGNTIYF TGTGCCAGCAGCCAAGGTACGGTACTCTCTGGAAACACCATATATTTT TRBJ1-3 once - TRBV14
CASSRDRQNEKLFF TGTGCCAGCAGCCGGGACAGACAAAATGAAAAACTGTTTTTT TRBJ1-4 - TRBD1 TRBV11-2
CASSESNREYSPLHF TGTGCCAGCAGTGAATCCAACAGGGAGTATTCACCCCTCCACTTT TRBJ1-6 - - TRBV25-1
CATSSGGARTGELFF TGTGCCACCAGTAGCGGGGGGGCACGGACCGGGGAGCTGTTTTTT TRBJ2-2 - TRBD2 TRBV24-1
CASSYRREAFF TGTGCCAGCAGTTATCGCAGGGAAGCTTTCTTT TRBJ1-1 few - TRBV6-5
CASTGGSGYGYTF TGTGCCAGTACAGGGGGCTCAGGCTATGGCTACACCTTC TRBJ1-2 - TRBD1 TRBV3-1/TRBV3-2
CASSVAAGRDTEAFF TGTGCCAGCAGCGTAGCTGCGGGACGGGACACTGAAGCTTTCTTT TRBJ1-1 - - TRBV9
CASSPLWGQSNQPQHF TGCGCCAGCAGCCCCCTGTGGGGACAGTCCAATCAGCCCCAGCATTTT TRBJ1-5 - TRBD1 TRBV4-1
CASSPARGGSYGYTF TGTGCCAGCTCACCAGCTCGAGGGGGTTCTTATGGCTACACCTTC TRBJ1-2 - - TRBV18
CASSAQWGQPQHF TGCGCCAGCAGTGCACAGTGGGGCCAGCCCCAGCATTTT TRBJ1-5 - - TRBV10-2
CASSPFVTEGSTEAFF TGTGCCAGCTCACCATTTGTAACCGAAGGGAGCACTGAAGCTTTCTTT TRBJ1-1 - - TRBV18